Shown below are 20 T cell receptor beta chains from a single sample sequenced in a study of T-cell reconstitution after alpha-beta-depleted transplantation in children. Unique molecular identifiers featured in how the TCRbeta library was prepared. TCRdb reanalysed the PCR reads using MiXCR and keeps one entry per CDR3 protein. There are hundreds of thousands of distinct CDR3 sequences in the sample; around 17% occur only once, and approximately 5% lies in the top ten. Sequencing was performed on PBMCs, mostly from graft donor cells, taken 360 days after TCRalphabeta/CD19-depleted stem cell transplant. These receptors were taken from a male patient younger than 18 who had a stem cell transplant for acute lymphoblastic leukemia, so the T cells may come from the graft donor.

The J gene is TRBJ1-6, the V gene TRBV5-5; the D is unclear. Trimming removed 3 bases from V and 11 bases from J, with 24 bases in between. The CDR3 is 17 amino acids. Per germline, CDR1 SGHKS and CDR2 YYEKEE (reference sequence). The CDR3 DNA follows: TGTGCCAGCAGCTCGTCGCTGGTGAGGGTATATGGGACACCCCTCCACTTT. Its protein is CASSSSLVRVYGTPLHF.

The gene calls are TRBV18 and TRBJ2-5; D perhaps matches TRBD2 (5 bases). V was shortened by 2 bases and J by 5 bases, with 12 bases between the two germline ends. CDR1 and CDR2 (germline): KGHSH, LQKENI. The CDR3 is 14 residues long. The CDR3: CASSPGGRMETQYF. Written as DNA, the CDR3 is TGTGCCAGCTCACCAGGAGGCAGGATGGAGACCCAGTACTTC.

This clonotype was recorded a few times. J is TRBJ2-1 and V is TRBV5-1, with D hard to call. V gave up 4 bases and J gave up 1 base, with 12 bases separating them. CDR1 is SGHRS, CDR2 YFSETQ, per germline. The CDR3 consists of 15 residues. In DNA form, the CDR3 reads TGCGCCAGCAGCCCGCTCCTCGGGTCCTACAATGAGCAGTTCTTC. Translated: CASSPLLGSYNEQFF.

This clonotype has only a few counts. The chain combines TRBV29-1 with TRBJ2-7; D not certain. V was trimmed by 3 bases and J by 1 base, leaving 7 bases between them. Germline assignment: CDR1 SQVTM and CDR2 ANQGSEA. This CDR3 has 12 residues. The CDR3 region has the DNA TGCAGCGTTGACACTACATCCTACGAGCAGTACTTC. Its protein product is CSVDTTSYEQYF.

CDR3 sequence (DNA): TGTGCCAGCAGCTCATTAGCGGGATTCTCCTACAATGAGCAGTTCTTC. Amino acids: CASSSLAGFSYNEQFF. The rearrangement uses TRBV9 and TRBJ2-1; 8 bases agree with TRBD2. V lost 4 bases, J lost 0 bases, and 6 bases stayed unmatched. Germline loops: CDR1 SGDLS, CDR2 YYNGEE. The CDR3 is 16 residues long. The full variable domain, in which reference TRBV9 and TRBJ2-1 provide the parts outside the CDR3, is DSGVTQTPKHLITATGQRVTLRCSPRSGDLSVYWYQQSLDQGLQFLIQYYNGEERAKGNILERFSAQQFPDLHSELNLSSLELGDSALYFCASSSLAGFSYNEQFFGPGTRLTVL.

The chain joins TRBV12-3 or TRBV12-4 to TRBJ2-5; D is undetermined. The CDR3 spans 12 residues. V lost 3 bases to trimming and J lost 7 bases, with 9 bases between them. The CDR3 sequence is CASSLAPGTQYF. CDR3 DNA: TGTGCCAGCAGTTTGGCCCCTGGGACCCAGTACTTC.

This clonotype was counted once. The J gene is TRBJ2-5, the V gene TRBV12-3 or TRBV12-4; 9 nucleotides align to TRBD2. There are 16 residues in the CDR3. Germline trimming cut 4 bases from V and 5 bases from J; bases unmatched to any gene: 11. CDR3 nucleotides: TGTGCCAGCAGTTACCACGTAGCGGGAGTCTCGGAGACCCAGTACTTC. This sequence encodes CASSYHVAGVSETQYF.

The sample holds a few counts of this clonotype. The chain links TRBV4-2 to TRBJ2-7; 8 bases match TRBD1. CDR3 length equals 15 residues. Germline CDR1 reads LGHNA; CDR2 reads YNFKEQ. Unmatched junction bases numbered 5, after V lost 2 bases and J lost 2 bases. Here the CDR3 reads CASSQKTGVAYEQYF. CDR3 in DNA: TGTGCCAGCAGCCAAAAGACAGGGGTGGCCTACGAGCAGTACTTC.

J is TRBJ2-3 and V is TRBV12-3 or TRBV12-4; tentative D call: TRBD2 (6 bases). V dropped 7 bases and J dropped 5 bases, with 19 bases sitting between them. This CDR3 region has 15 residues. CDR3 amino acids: CASITSGGRGDTQYF. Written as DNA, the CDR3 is TGTGCCAGCATAACTAGTGGGGGGAGAGGAGATACGCAGTATTTT.

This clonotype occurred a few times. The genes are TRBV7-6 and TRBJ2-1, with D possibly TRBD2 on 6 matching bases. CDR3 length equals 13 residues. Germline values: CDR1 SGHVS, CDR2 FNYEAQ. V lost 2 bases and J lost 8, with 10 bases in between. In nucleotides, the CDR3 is TGTGCCAGCAGCTTATTGGGGGGTCATGAGCAGTTCTTC. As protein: CASSLLGGHEQFF.

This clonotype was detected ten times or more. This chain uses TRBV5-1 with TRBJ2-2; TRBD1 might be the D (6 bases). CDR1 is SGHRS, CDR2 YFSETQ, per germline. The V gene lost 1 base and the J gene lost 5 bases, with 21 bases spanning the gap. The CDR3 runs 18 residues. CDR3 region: CASSLIPPARGQTGELFF. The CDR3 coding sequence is TGCGCCAGCAGCTTGATACCCCCAGCGAGGGGACAAACCGGGGAGCTGTTTTTT.

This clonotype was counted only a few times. CDR3 coding DNA: TGCGCCAGCAGCCACAGGAATCCCTACGAGCAGTACTTC. This translates into CASSHRNPYEQYF. The genes are TRBV4-1 and TRBJ2-7; D is uncertain. CDR1 and CDR2 from the germline V gene are MGHRA and YSYEKL. This CDR3 spans 13 amino acids. With 3 bases removed from V and 2 bases from J, the gap between germline ends came to 8 bases.

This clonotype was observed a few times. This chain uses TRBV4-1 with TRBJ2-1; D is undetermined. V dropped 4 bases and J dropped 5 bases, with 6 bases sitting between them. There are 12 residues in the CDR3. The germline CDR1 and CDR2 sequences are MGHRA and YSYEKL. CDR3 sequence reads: CASSPVDNEQFF. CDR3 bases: TGCGCCAGCAGCCCTGTGGACAATGAGCAGTTCTTC.

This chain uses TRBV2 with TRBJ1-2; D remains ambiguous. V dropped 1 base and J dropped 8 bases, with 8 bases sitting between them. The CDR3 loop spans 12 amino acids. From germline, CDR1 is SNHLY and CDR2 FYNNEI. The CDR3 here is CASSEGVGGYTF. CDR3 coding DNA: TGTGCCAGCAGTGAAGGGGTGGGAGGCTACACCTTC.

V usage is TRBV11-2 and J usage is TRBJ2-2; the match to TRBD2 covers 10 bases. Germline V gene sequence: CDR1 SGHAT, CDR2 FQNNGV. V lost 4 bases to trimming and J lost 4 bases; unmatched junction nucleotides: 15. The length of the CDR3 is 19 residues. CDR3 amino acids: CASSSGATSSGSATGELFF. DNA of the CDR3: TGTGCCAGCAGCTCCGGCGCGACTTCTAGCGGGAGCGCCACCGGGGAGCTGTTTTTT.

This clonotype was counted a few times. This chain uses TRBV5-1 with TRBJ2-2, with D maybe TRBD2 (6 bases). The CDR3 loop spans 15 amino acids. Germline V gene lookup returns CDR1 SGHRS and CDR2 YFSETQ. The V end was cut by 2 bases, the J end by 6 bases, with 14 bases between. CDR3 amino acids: CASSFGLAWPGELFF. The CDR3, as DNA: TGCGCCAGCAGCTTCGGTCTAGCGTGGCCCGGGGAGCTGTTTTTT.

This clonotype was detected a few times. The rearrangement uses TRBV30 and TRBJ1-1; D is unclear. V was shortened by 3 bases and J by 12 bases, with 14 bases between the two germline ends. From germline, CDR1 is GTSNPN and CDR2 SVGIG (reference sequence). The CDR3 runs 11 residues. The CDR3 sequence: CAWRRSVGTFF. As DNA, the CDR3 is TGTGCCTGGAGACGGTCCGTGGGAACTTTCTTT.

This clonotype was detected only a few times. The CDR3 DNA is TGTGCCAGCAGTTTAGATCCTGGCCCCGGGGAGCTGTTTTTT. It is translated as CASSLDPGPGELFF. The gene calls are TRBV12-3 or TRBV12-4 and TRBJ2-2; D gene uncertain. The CDR3 totals 14 residues. Deletions cut 1 base from V and 6 bases from J, with 9 bases between.

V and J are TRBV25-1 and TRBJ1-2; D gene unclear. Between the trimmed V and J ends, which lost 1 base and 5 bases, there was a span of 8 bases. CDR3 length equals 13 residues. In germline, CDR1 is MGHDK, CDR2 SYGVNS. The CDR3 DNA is TGTGCCAGCAGTGAATCACAGCGATATGGCTACACCTTC. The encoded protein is CASSESQRYGYTF.

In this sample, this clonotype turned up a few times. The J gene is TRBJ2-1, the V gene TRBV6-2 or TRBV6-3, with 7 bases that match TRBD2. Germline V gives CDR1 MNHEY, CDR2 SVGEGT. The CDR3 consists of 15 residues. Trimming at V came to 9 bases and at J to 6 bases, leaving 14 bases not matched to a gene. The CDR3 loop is CASTPGTKVINEQFF. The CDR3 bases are TGTGCCAGTACTCCCGGGACTAAAGTAATCAATGAGCAGTTCTTC.